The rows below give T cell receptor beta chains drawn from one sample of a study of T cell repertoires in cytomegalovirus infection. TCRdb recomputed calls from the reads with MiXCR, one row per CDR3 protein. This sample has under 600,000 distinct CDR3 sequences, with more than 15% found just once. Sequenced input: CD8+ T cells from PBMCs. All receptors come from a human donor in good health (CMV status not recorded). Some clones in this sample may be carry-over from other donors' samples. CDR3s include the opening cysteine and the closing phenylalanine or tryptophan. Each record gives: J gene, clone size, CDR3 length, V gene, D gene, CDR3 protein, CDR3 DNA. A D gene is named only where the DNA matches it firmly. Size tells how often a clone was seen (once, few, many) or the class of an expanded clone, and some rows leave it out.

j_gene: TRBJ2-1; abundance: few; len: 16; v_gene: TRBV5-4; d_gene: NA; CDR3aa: CASSLPAGDLNNEQFF; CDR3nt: TGTGCCAGCAGCTTGCCGGCAGGGGATTTGAACAATGAGCAGTTCTTC
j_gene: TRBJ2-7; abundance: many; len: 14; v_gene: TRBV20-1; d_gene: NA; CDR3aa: CSAKPLDSDYEQYF; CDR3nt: TGCAGTGCTAAGCCTTTGGACAGCGACTACGAGCAGTACTTC
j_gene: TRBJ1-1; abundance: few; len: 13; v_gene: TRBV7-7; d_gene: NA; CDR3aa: CASSFNRNTEAFF; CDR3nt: TGTGCTAGCAGCTTTAACAGGAACACTGAAGCTTTCTTT
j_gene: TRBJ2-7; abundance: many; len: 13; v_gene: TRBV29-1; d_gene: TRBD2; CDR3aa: CSVVTSGSYEQYF; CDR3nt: TGCAGCGTTGTGACTAGCGGGAGCTACGAGCAGTACTTC
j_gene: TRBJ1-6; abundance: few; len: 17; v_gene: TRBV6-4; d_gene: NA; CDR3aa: CASSGGPWKVGNSPLHF; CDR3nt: TGTGCCAGCAGTGGGGGGCCTTGGAAAGTCGGTAATTCACCCCTCCACTTT
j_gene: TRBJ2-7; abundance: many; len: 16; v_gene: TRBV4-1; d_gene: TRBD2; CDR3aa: CASSHAWTSGSYEQYF; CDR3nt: TGCGCCAGCAGCCATGCGTGGACTAGCGGCTCCTACGAGCAGTACTTC
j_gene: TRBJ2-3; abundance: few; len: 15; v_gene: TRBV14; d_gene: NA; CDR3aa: CASSQEYRSTDTQYF; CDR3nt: TGTGCCAGCAGCCAAGAGTACCGTAGCACAGATACGCAGTATTTT
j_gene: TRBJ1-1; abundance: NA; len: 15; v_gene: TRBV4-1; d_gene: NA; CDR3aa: CASSQGAGAGTEAFF; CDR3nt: TGCGCCAGCAGCCAAGGAGCAGGGGCCGGCACTGAAGCTTTCTTT
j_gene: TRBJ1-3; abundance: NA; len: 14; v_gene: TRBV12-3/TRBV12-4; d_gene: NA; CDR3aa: CASSATGGGNTIYF; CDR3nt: TGTGCCAGCAGTGCGACAGGAGGAGGAAACACCATATATTTT
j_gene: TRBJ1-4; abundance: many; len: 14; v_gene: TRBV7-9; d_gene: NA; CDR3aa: CASSFQGGDEKLFF; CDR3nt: TGTGCCAGCAGCTTTCAGGGTGGGGATGAAAAACTGTTTTTT
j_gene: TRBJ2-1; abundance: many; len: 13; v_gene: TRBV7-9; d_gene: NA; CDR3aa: CASSLVLGNEQFF; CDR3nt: TGTGCCAGCAGCTTAGTGTTGGGCAATGAGCAGTTCTTC
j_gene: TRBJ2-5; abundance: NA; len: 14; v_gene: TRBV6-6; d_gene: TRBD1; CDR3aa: CASTPRTGQETQYF; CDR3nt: TGTGCCAGCACCCCCCGGACAGGCCAAGAGACCCAGTACTTC
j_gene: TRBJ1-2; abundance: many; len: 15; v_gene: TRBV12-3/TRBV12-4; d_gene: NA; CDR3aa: CASSLAGKLRHGYTF; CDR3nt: TGTGCCAGCAGTTTAGCGGGCAAACTAAGACATGGCTACACCTTC
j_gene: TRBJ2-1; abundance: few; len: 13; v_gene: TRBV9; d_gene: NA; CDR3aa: CASSDTQGGEQFF; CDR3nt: TGTGCCAGCAGCGATACACAGGGAGGTGAGCAGTTCTTC
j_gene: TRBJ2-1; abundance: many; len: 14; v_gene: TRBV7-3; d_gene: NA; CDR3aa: CASSSRARGNEQFF; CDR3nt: TGTGCCAGCAGCTCCAGGGCAAGGGGCAATGAGCAGTTCTTC
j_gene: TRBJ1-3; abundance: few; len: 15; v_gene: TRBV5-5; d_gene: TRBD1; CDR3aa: CASSSGTGYGNTIYF; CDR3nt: TGTGCCAGCAGCAGCGGGACAGGGTATGGAAACACCATATATTTT
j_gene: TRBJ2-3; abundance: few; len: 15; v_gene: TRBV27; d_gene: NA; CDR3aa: CASSSLAGVADTQYF; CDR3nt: TGTGCCAGCAGCTCCTTAGCCGGAGTGGCAGATACGCAGTATTTT
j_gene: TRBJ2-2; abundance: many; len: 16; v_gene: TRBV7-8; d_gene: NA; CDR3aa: CASSLWAGEGTGELFF; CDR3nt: TGTGCCAGCAGCTTATGGGCAGGGGAAGGGACCGGGGAGCTGTTTTTT
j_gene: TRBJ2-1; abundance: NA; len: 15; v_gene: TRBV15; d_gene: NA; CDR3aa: CATSRERGSHNEQFF; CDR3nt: TGTGCCACCAGCAGAGAAAGGGGATCTCACAATGAGCAGTTCTTC
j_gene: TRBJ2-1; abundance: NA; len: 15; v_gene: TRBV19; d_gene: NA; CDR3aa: CASSNSKRAGNEQFF; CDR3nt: TGTGCCAGTAGTAACTCCAAGCGGGCGGGAAATGAGCAGTTCTTC
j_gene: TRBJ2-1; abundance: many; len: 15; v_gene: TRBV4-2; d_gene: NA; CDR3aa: CASSQRLDPSNEQFF; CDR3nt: TGTGCCAGCAGCCAACGATTAGACCCCTCCAATGAGCAGTTCTTC
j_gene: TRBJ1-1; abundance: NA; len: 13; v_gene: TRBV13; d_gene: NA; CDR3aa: CASRSQMNTEAFF; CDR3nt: TGTGCCAGCAGAAGTCAGATGAACACTGAAGCTTTCTTT
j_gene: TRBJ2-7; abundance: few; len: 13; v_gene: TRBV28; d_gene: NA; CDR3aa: CASSLEIRDEQYF; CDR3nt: TGTGCCAGCAGTTTGGAAATCCGCGACGAGCAGTACTTC
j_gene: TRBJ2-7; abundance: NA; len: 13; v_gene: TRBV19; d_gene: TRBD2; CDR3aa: CASTGLDTYEQYF; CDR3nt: TGTGCCAGTACCGGACTAGATACCTACGAGCAGTACTTC
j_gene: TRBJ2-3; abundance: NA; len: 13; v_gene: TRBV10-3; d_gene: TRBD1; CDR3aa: CANSDRGPDTQYF; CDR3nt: TGTGCCAACTCGGACAGGGGGCCAGATACGCAGTATTTT
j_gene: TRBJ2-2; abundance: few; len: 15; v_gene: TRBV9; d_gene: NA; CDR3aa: CASSVDLRNTGELFF; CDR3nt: TGTGCCAGCAGCGTAGACTTGCGGAACACCGGGGAGCTGTTTTTT
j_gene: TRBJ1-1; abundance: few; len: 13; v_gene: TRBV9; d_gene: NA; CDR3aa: CASGVGSGTEAFF; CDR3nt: TGTGCCAGCGGAGTGGGGTCGGGCACTGAAGCTTTCTTT
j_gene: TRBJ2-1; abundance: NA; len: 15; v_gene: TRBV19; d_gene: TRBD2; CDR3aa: CASRPTSGPYNEQFF; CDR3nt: TGTGCCAGTCGCCCTACTAGCGGGCCCTACAATGAGCAGTTCTTC
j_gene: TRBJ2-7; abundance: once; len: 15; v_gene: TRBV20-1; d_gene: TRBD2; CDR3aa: CSARSWTSGDDEQYF; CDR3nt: TGCAGTGCTAGATCCTGGACTAGCGGGGACGACGAGCAGTACTTC
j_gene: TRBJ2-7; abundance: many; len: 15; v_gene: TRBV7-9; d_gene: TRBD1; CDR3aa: CASNSGTGSPYEQYF; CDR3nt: TGTGCCAGCAACTCCGGGACAGGGTCTCCCTACGAGCAGTACTTC
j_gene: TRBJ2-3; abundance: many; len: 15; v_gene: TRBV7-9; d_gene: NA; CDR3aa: CASSGDFPDLDTQYF; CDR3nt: TGTGCCAGCAGCGGGGACTTCCCCGATCTGGATACGCAGTATTTT
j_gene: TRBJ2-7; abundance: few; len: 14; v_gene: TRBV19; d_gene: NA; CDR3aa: CASSIVGGSYEQYF; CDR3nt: TGTGCCAGTAGTATTGTGGGGGGTTCCTACGAGCAGTACTTC
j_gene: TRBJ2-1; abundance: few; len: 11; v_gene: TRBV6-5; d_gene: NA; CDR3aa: CASSYSGGQFF; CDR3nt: TGTGCCAGCAGTTACAGCGGCGGGCAGTTCTTC
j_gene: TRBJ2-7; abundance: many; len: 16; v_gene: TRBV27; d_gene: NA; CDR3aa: CASSLSLGQGGYEQYF; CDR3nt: TGTGCCAGCAGTTTATCGTTGGGGCAGGGAGGCTACGAGCAGTACTTC
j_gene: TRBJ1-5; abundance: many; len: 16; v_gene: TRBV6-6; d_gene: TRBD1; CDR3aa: CASSYVRDRAKQPQHF; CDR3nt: TGTGCCAGCAGTTACGTCCGCGACAGGGCTAAACAGCCCCAGCATTTT
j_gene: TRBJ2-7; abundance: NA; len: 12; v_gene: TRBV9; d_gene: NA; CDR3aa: CASSYDAYEQYF; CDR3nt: TGTGCCAGCAGCTACGATGCCTACGAGCAGTACTTC
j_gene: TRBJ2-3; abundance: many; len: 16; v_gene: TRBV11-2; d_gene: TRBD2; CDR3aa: CASSQLGGASTDTQYF; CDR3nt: TGTGCCAGCAGCCAACTCGGGGGGGCCTCGACAGATACGCAGTATTTT
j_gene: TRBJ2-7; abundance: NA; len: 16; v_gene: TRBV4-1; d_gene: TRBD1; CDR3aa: CASSQSSDRATYEQYF; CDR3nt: TGCGCCAGCAGCCAATCCTCGGACAGGGCCACCTACGAGCAGTACTTC
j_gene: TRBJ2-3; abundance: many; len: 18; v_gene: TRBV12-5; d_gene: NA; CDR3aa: CASGPLETGRQSTDTQYF; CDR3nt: TGTGCTAGTGGACCCCTAGAAACGGGACGCCAAAGCACAGATACGCAGTATTTT
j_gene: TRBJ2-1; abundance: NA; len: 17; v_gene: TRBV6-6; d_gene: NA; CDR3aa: CASSYSLSRGGDNEQFF; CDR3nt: TGTGCCAGCAGTTACTCGTTGTCGAGGGGGGGCGACAATGAGCAGTTCTTC
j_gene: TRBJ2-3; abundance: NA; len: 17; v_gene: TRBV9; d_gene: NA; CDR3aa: CASSVASDLGGTDTQYF; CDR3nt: TGTGCCAGCAGCGTAGCATCTGATCTTGGGGGCACAGATACGCAGTATTTT
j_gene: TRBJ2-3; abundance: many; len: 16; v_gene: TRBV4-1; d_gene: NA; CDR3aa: CASSQDQGQGTDTQYF; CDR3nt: TGCGCCAGCAGCCAAGATCAGGGGCAGGGCACAGATACGCAGTATTTT
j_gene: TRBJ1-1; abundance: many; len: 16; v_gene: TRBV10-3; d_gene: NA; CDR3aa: CAISDFEATANTEAFF; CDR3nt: TGTGCCATCAGTGATTTCGAAGCGACAGCCAACACTGAAGCTTTCTTT
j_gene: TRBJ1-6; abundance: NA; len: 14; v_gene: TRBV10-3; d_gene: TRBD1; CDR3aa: CAIKDRGNNSPLHF; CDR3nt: TGTGCCATCAAAGACAGGGGGAATAATTCACCCCTCCACTTT
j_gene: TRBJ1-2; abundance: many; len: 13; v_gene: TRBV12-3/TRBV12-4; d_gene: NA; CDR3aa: CASTPGGLYGYTF; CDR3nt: TGTGCCAGCACCCCGGGAGGGCTCTATGGCTACACCTTC
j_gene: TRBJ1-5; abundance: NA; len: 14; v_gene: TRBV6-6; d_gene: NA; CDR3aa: CATFRGWEGQPQHF; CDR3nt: TGTGCCACCTTTAGGGGCTGGGAAGGTCAGCCCCAGCATTTT
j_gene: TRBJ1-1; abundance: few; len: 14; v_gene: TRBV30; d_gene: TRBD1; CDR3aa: CAWIGGQMNTEAFF; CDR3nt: TGTGCCTGGATAGGGGGCCAGATGAACACTGAAGCTTTCTTT
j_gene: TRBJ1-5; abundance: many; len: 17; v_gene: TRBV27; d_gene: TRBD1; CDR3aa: CASSLTWDRISNQPQHF; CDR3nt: TGTGCCAGCAGTCTTACCTGGGACAGGATTAGCAATCAGCCCCAGCATTTT
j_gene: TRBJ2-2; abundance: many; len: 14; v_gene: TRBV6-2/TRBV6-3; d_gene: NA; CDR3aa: CASSSDGITGELFF; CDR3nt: TGTGCCAGCAGTTCGGACGGAATCACCGGGGAGCTGTTTTTT